These T cell receptor beta chains were read from a single sample in a study of blood T cell repertoires in COVID-19. TCRdb's table, derived via immunoSEQ multiplex PCR, lists solely in-frame clones and lacks some. The sample lists approximately 47,000 clones, roughly four fifths occurring once. Sequencing was performed on peripheral blood. The receptors shown here come from a man in his sixties with acute or convalescent COVID-19. CDR3s include the opening cysteine and the closing phenylalanine or tryptophan. D genes are given only for firm matches. The size entry is marked missing in some rows and otherwise reads once, few, many or a size class.

DNA: TGTGCCAGCAGCCCCGGACTAGCGGGGGGAACCTACGAGCAGTACTTC
CDR3: CASSPGLAGGTYEQYF
J: TRBJ2-7
D: TRBD2
length: 16
size: .
V: TRBV6-2/TRBV6-3

DNA: TGTGCCAGCAGGGAGACAGGGGTAAATGAAAAACTGTTTTTT
CDR3: CASRETGVNEKLFF
J: TRBJ1-4
D: TRBD1
length: 14
size: once
V: TRBV6-5

DNA: TGTGCCAGCAGTTCCGAAGACAGGGAAGGTAAAGCTTTCTTT
CDR3: CASSSEDREGKAFF
J: TRBJ1-1
D: TRBD1
length: 14
size: .
V: TRBV6-5

DNA: TGTGCCAGTAGTCCCGGACAGCCTTTTAACTATGGCTACACCTTC
CDR3: CASSPGQPFNYGYTF
J: TRBJ1-2
D: .
length: 15
size: few
V: TRBV19

DNA: TGTGCCAGCAGTGATGGACAGCGTATCTCTGGGGCCAACGTCCTGACTTTC
CDR3: CASSDGQRISGANVLTF
J: TRBJ2-6
D: .
length: 17
size: .
V: TRBV6-4

DNA: TGCGCCAGCAGCCAGGGGAGAACTGAAGCTTTCTTT
CDR3: CASSQGRTEAFF
J: TRBJ1-1
D: .
length: 12
size: .
V: TRBV4-1

DNA: TGTGCCTGGGGGGACAGCGAATCCTCCTACGAGCAGTACTTC
CDR3: CAWGDSESSYEQYF
J: TRBJ2-7
D: TRBD1
length: 14
size: .
V: TRBV30

DNA: TGCGCCAGCAGCGACAGGGGGAACACCATATATTTT
CDR3: CASSDRGNTIYF
J: TRBJ1-3
D: TRBD1
length: 12
size: .
V: TRBV10-2

DNA: TGCGCCAGCAGCCCGCAGGGCGAGAGCAATCAGCCCCAGCATTTT
CDR3: CASSPQGESNQPQHF
J: TRBJ1-5
D: .
length: 15
size: .
V: TRBV5-1

DNA: TGTGCCAGCAGCGTAGGAGCGGGCCCATACAATGAGCAGTTCTTC
CDR3: CASSVGAGPYNEQFF
J: TRBJ2-1
D: .
length: 15
size: .
V: TRBV9

DNA: TGTGCCAGCAGTGAACGGGTTCCTGGAAACACCATATATTTT
CDR3: CASSERVPGNTIYF
J: TRBJ1-3
D: .
length: 14
size: .
V: TRBV2

DNA: TGTGCCAGCAGCTTGAACAGCTACTCTGGAAACACCATATATTTT
CDR3: CASSLNSYSGNTIYF
J: TRBJ1-3
D: .
length: 15
size: once
V: TRBV5-4

DNA: TGTGCTAGTGGTTTGGTACCTCACAGGCGGACCTATGGCTACACCTTC
CDR3: CASGLVPHRRTYGYTF
J: TRBJ1-2
D: .
length: 16
size: once
V: TRBV12-5

DNA: TGTGCCAGCAGCTTAAGTAGGGGCAATGAGCAGTTCTTC
CDR3: CASSLSRGNEQFF
J: TRBJ2-1
D: .
length: 13
size: .
V: TRBV7-3

DNA: TGTGCCAGTAGTATAGTGGCGGGGGGGGACAATGAGCAGTTCTTC
CDR3: CASSIVAGGDNEQFF
J: TRBJ2-1
D: TRBD2
length: 15
size: .
V: TRBV19

DNA: TGTGCCAGCAGTCCTCCCGGGACTAGCGGTTACAATGAGCAGTTCTTC
CDR3: CASSPPGTSGYNEQFF
J: TRBJ2-1
D: TRBD2
length: 16
size: .
V: TRBV2

DNA: TGTGCCAGCAGCTTAGCACAAAGGACAGGGGAAAAGAACAATGAGCAGTTCTTC
CDR3: CASSLAQRTGEKNNEQFF
J: TRBJ2-1
D: TRBD1
length: 18
size: .
V: TRBV7-8

DNA: TGCGCCAGCAAGAATTCCGGGAGCTTCTATGGCTACACCTTC
CDR3: CASKNSGSFYGYTF
J: TRBJ1-2
D: .
length: 14
size: .
V: TRBV5-1

DNA: TGTGCCAGCAGCTTGGGACTTCACGCCGTCTCAGATACGCAGTATTTT
CDR3: CASSLGLHAVSDTQYF
J: TRBJ2-3
D: .
length: 16
size: .
V: TRBV7-3

DNA: TGTGCCAGCAGTGTTCTACCGGGCACAGATACGCAGTATTTT
CDR3: CASSVLPGTDTQYF
J: TRBJ2-3
D: .
length: 14
size: .
V: TRBV2

DNA: TGCGCCAGCAGCCAAGATAGACAGTCCTATAATTCACCCCTCCACTTT
CDR3: CASSQDRQSYNSPLHF
J: TRBJ1-6
D: .
length: 16
size: .
V: TRBV4-3

DNA: TGTGCCAGCAGCTTAGGAGCCCAGAACACTGAAGCTTTCTTT
CDR3: CASSLGAQNTEAFF
J: TRBJ1-1
D: .
length: 14
size: .
V: TRBV7-9

DNA: TGCGCCAGCAGCTTGGCCCCATGGGGGGACACTGAAGCTTTCTTT
CDR3: CASSLAPWGDTEAFF
J: TRBJ1-1
D: .
length: 15
size: .
V: TRBV5-1

DNA: TGTGCCAGCTCACCCAGGAACACTGAAGCTTTCTTT
CDR3: CASSPRNTEAFF
J: TRBJ1-1
D: .
length: 12
size: .
V: TRBV18

DNA: TGTGCCAGTAGTGTCAGTTTCCTGAAAGAAGCTTTCTTT
CDR3: CASSVSFLKEAFF
J: TRBJ1-1
D: .
length: 13
size: few
V: TRBV19

DNA: TGTGCCAGTAGTATCGGTGGTACAGGTAATCAGCCCCAGCATTTT
CDR3: CASSIGGTGNQPQHF
J: TRBJ1-5
D: .
length: 15
size: .
V: TRBV19

DNA: TGCGCCAGCAGCCTACAGGGGTCGGGCACAGATACGCAGTATTTT
CDR3: CASSLQGSGTDTQYF
J: TRBJ2-3
D: TRBD1
length: 15
size: once
V: TRBV4-3

DNA: TGCGCCAGCAGCCAAAACCTCCAGGGAATCTATGGCTACACCTTC
CDR3: CASSQNLQGIYGYTF
J: TRBJ1-2
D: .
length: 15
size: .
V: TRBV4-3

DNA: TGTGCCAGCACCGAAGGGGCAGGGGGCTTGTATAATGAAAAACTGTTTTTT
CDR3: CASTEGAGGLYNEKLFF
J: TRBJ1-4
D: TRBD1
length: 17
size: .
V: TRBV25-1

DNA: TGTGCCAGCAGTTACTCGAGGTCGGGGGATGGCTACACCTTC
CDR3: CASSYSRSGDGYTF
J: TRBJ1-2
D: .
length: 14
size: .
V: TRBV6-5

DNA: TGCGCCAGCAGTCAATCGAAGGCCCACAGGGCCCTCCTATATGGCTACACCTTC
CDR3: CASSQSKAHRALLYGYTF
J: TRBJ1-2
D: .
length: 18
size: .
V: TRBV23-1

DNA: TGTGCCAGCAGCTTAGATCTCGGGACAATCTATGGCTACACCTTC
CDR3: CASSLDLGTIYGYTF
J: TRBJ1-2
D: .
length: 15
size: .
V: TRBV7-2

DNA: TGTGCCATCACCGGGACAGGGTCCTATGGCTACACCTTC
CDR3: CAITGTGSYGYTF
J: TRBJ1-2
D: TRBD1
length: 13
size: .
V: TRBV12-3/TRBV12-4

DNA: TGTGCCAGCAGCCCCCCGAGCTCCTACGAGCAGTACTTC
CDR3: CASSPPSSYEQYF
J: TRBJ2-7
D: .
length: 13
size: .
V: TRBV9

DNA: TGTGCCAGCAGACTACAGGGTGGTCGGCTAGACTATGGCTACACCTTC
CDR3: CASRLQGGRLDYGYTF
J: TRBJ1-2
D: .
length: 16
size: .
V: TRBV7-8

DNA: TGTGCCACCAGCAGAGATAGCTTCCAGGGCTACACCTTC
CDR3: CATSRDSFQGYTF
J: TRBJ1-2
D: .
length: 13
size: .
V: TRBV15

DNA: TGTGCCAGCATGTCTGAGACAGGGCTTGGCTACACCTTC
CDR3: CASMSETGLGYTF
J: TRBJ1-2
D: TRBD1
length: 13
size: .
V: TRBV2

DNA: TGTGCCAGCAGCCAGATTGGGAGGACTGAAGCTTTCTTT
CDR3: CASSQIGRTEAFF
J: TRBJ1-1
D: .
length: 13
size: once
V: TRBV3-1/TRBV3-2

DNA: TGCAGCGTTAGCAGGGAGGAGATCTATGGCTACACCTTC
CDR3: CSVSREEIYGYTF
J: TRBJ1-2
D: .
length: 13
size: .
V: TRBV29-1

DNA: TGTGCCAGCAGCGTAGGGGCTAGCGGGGGCAATGAGCAGTTCTTC
CDR3: CASSVGASGGNEQFF
J: TRBJ2-1
D: TRBD2
length: 15
size: .
V: TRBV9

DNA: TGTGCCATCAGCGACAGGGATGGGTACTATGGCTACACCTTC
CDR3: CAISDRDGYYGYTF
J: TRBJ1-2
D: TRBD1
length: 14
size: .
V: TRBV10-3

DNA: TGTGCCAGCAGCCAAGAATTTCGGACAGGGGGTCTTTATTATGGCTACACCTTC
CDR3: CASSQEFRTGGLYYGYTF
J: TRBJ1-2
D: TRBD1
length: 18
size: .
V: TRBV3-1/TRBV3-2

DNA: TGTGTCAGCAGTAGCGACAGCAATCAGCCCCAGCATTTT
CDR3: CVSSSDSNQPQHF
J: TRBJ1-5
D: .
length: 13
size: .
V: TRBV2

DNA: TGTGCCAGCAGCTTTACGGGGGGAAACACCATATATTTT
CDR3: CASSFTGGNTIYF
J: TRBJ1-3
D: .
length: 13
size: .
V: TRBV11-3

DNA: TGTGCCAGTAGTATAGATGGGAGCTCCCTAGAGACCCAGTACTTC
CDR3: CASSIDGSSLETQYF
J: TRBJ2-5
D: .
length: 15
size: .
V: TRBV19

DNA: TGTGCCAGCAGTTACTCGGGCGGGGGCGGTGATGAAAAACTGTTTTTT
CDR3: CASSYSGGGGDEKLFF
J: TRBJ1-4
D: .
length: 16
size: .
V: TRBV6-5